This T cell receptor beta chain was sequenced during a study of Ad26.COV2.S vaccination and SARS-CoV-2 variants. Treatment of the sample: 15 to 20 received Ad26.COV2.S at low or high dose, single or two shots; about 5 received placebo; per-sample allocation not given. Vaccine and placebo recipients were sampled on day 63 after the first injection. Profiled with immunoSEQ multiplex PCR; TCRdb holds only in-frame clones, not every one. The sample has roughly 300,000 clones, roughly 89% seen once. The germline V gene encodes CDR1 GTSNPN and CDR2 SVGIG (reference sequence). Trimming took 8 bases from V and 5 from J; bases not matched to a gene: 2. The CDR3 sequence is 12 residues long.

The chain is built from TRBV30 and TRBJ1-4, with TRBD1 identical over 10 bases. The receptor was derived from a person between 18 and 65 years old who received the Ad26.COV2.S COVID-19 vaccine or a placebo. Sequencing used peripheral blood, obtained in a trial of Ad26.COV2.S vaccine versus placebo. Here the CDR3 DNA reads TGTGCCGGGGACAGGGGAAATGAAAAACTGTTTTTT. Residues: CAGDRGNEKLFF.